This is a list of T cell receptor beta chains from one sample in a study of cytomegalovirus exposure and HLA in healthy donors. Clones were read by immunoSEQ multiplex PCR, and TCRdb kept only the in-frame ones, dropping some. Found here are 150,000 to 200,000 clones, around four fifths of them singletons; the top ten hold 2% to 2.5%. The sample taken for sequencing was PBMCs. The receptors derive from a man aged 30 to 39 in good health and CMV-seropositive. CDR3s include the opening cysteine and the closing phenylalanine or tryptophan. The order of the fields is clone size, D gene, V gene, J gene, CDR3 protein, CDR3 DNA. D genes are given only for firm matches. For some rows the clone size is stated as once, few or many, or as a class when expanded; others skip it.

clone_size: .
d_call: .
v_call: TRBV5-1
j_call: TRBJ1-2
cdr3_aa: CASSLSGPVVDYTF
cdr3_nt: TGCGCCAGCAGCTTGAGCGGCCCGGTTGTGGACTACACCTTC

clone_size: .
d_call: .
v_call: TRBV6-5
j_call: TRBJ2-5
cdr3_aa: CATREETQYF
cdr3_nt: TGTGCCACCCGGGAGGAGACCCAGTACTTC

clone_size: .
d_call: TRBD1
v_call: TRBV7-2
j_call: TRBJ1-3
cdr3_aa: CASSLVEGAYGNTIYF
cdr3_nt: TGTGCCAGCAGCTTAGTTGAGGGGGCTTATGGAAACACCATATATTTT

clone_size: once
d_call: .
v_call: TRBV7-6
j_call: TRBJ2-5
cdr3_aa: CASSLGARKTQYF
cdr3_nt: TGTGCCAGCAGCTTAGGGGCCAGGAAGACCCAGTACTTC

clone_size: few
d_call: .
v_call: TRBV5-4
j_call: TRBJ2-3
cdr3_aa: CASSFRTRTLLGTDTQYF
cdr3_nt: TGTGCCAGCAGCTTCCGTACCCGGACACTACTTGGCACAGATACGCAGTATTTT

clone_size: .
d_call: .
v_call: TRBV10-1
j_call: TRBJ1-5
cdr3_aa: CASSNTGGGQHF
cdr3_nt: TGCGCCAGCAGCAACACGGGTGGAGGCCAGCATTTT

clone_size: .
d_call: .
v_call: TRBV5-6
j_call: TRBJ1-4
cdr3_aa: CASLTRGTNEKLFF
cdr3_nt: TGTGCCAGCCTAACCCGGGGGACTAATGAAAAACTGTTTTTT

clone_size: .
d_call: .
v_call: TRBV19
j_call: TRBJ1-2
cdr3_aa: CASSRWGGDGYTF
cdr3_nt: TGTGCCAGTAGTAGATGGGGAGGAGATGGCTACACCTTC

clone_size: .
d_call: TRBD1
v_call: TRBV29-1
j_call: TRBJ2-7
cdr3_aa: CSVEGAGTETFYEQYF
cdr3_nt: TGCAGCGTTGAAGGTGCCGGGACAGAGACCTTCTACGAGCAGTACTTC

clone_size: .
d_call: TRBD2
v_call: TRBV7-9
j_call: TRBJ2-3
cdr3_aa: CASSLGLAGGTDTQYF
cdr3_nt: TGTGCCAGCAGCTTGGGACTAGCGGGGGGCACAGATACGCAGTATTTT

clone_size: once
d_call: .
v_call: TRBV7-2
j_call: TRBJ2-7
cdr3_aa: CASSSQGYEQYF
cdr3_nt: TGTGCCAGCAGCAGTCAGGGCTACGAGCAGTACTTC

clone_size: .
d_call: .
v_call: TRBV6-5
j_call: TRBJ2-7
cdr3_aa: CASGGGMWEQYF
cdr3_nt: TGTGCCAGTGGTGGAGGGATGTGGGAGCAGTACTTC

clone_size: .
d_call: .
v_call: TRBV19
j_call: TRBJ2-3
cdr3_aa: CASSITQGGDTQYF
cdr3_nt: TGTGCCAGTAGTATCACCCAGGGCGGAGATACGCAGTATTTT

clone_size: .
d_call: .
v_call: TRBV29-1
j_call: TRBJ1-1
cdr3_aa: CSVGLRYSLNTEAFF
cdr3_nt: TGCAGCGTTGGCCTGCGTTACAGCTTGAACACTGAAGCTTTCTTT

clone_size: .
d_call: TRBD2
v_call: TRBV5-1
j_call: TRBJ2-2
cdr3_aa: CASSSSGGVNTGELFF
cdr3_nt: TGCGCCAGCAGCTCTAGCGGGGGGGTGAACACCGGGGAGCTGTTTTTT

clone_size: once
d_call: .
v_call: TRBV5-4
j_call: TRBJ2-2
cdr3_aa: CASSFWPRGADTGELFF
cdr3_nt: .